The clone carrying this T cell receptor beta chain appeared a few times. Its target is not known. The CDR3 length is 13 residues. Looked up from germline, CDR1 is LNHDA and CDR2 is SQIVND (reference sequence). V lost 10 bases, J lost 6 bases, and 8 bases stayed unmatched. For TCR, cDNA came from 5'RACE template switching, which added a universal primer site and UMIs. MiXCR, applied by TCRdb to the 5' RACE reads, yields one record per CDR3 protein. The sample includes 500,000 to 650,000 distinct CDR3 sequences, roughly a sixth of them seen just once. This record comes from a study of T cells after yellow fever vaccination. General study findings and limits: The secondary response showed a weaker magnitude and a faster peak, day 5 versus 15. Repertoires obtained by FACS sorting could include abundant clonotypes that entered as contaminants from the bulk population. Subsequent to the booster, the majority of primary-vaccination clones reappeared (less than 97% CD4, around 90% CD8).

The sample was PBMCs, taken 5 days after the first yellow fever vaccination. The source is a man between 18 and 35 years old who received the YFV17D yellow fever vaccine. The chain joins TRBV19 to TRBJ1-2; 10 nucleotides align to TRBD1. The CDR3 region has the DNA TGTGCCACCCAGACAGGGGGCGCGAATGGCTACACCTTC. Residues: CATQTGGANGYTF.